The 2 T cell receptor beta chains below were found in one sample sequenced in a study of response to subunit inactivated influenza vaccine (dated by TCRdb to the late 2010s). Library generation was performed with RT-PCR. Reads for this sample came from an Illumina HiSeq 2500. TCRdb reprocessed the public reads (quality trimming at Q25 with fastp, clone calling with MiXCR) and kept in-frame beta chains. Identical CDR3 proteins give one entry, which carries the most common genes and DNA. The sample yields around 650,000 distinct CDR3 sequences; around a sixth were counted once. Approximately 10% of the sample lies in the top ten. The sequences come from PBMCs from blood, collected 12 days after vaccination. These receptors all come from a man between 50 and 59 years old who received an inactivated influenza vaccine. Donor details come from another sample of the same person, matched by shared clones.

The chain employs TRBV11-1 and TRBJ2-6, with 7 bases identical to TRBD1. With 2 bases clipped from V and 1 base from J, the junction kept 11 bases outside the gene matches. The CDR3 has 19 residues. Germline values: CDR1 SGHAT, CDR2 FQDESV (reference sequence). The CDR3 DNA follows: TGTGCCAGCAGCTTAATTATGGCAGGGGGTACGTCTGGGGCCAACGTCCTGACTTTC. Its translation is CASSLIMAGGTSGANVLTF.

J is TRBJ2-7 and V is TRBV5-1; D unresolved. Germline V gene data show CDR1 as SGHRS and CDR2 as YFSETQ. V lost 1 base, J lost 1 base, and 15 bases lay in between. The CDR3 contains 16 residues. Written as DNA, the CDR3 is TGCGCCAGCAGCTTGTCGCGGTTCCCTCGGTCCTACGAGCAGTACTTC. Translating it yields CASSLSRFPRSYEQYF.